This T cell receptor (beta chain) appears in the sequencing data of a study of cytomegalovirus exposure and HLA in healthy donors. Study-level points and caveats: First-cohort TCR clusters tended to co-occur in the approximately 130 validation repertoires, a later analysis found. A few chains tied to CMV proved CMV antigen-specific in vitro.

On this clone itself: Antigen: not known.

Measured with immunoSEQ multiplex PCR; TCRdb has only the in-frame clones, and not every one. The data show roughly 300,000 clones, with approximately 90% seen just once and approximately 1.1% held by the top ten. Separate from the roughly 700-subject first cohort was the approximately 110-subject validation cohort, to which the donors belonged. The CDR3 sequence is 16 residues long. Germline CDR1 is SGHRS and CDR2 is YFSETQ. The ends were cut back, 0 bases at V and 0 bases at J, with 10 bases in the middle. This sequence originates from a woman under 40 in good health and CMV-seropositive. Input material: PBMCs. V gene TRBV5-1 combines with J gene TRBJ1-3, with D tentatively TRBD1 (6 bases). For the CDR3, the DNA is TGCGCCAGCAGCTTGGGAGACAGGTTCTCTGGAAACACCATATATTTT. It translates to CASSLGDRFSGNTIYF. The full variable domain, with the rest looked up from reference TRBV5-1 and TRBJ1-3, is KAGVTQTPRYLIKTRGQQVTLSCSPISGHRSVSWYQQTPGQGLQFLFEYFSETQRNKGNFPGRFSGRQFSNSRSEMNVSTLELGDSALYLCASSLGDRFSGNTIYFGEGSWLTVV.